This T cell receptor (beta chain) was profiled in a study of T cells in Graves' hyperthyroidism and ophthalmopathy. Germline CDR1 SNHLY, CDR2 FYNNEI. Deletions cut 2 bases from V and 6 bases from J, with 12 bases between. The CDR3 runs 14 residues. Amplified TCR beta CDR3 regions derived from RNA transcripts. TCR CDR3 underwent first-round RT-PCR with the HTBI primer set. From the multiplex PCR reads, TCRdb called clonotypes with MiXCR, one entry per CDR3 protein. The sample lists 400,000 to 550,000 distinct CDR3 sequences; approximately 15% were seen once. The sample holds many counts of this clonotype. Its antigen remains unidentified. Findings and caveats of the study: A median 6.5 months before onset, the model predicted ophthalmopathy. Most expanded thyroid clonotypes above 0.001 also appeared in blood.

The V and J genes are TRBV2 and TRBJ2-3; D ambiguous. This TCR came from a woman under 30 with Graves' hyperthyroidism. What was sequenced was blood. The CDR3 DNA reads TGTGCCAGCAGTGAATGGGCCCCTGGCGATACGCAGTATTTT. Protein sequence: CASSEWAPGDTQYF.